The clone carrying this T cell receptor beta chain occurred once. Here immunoSEQ multiplex PCR was the method, and the copy in TCRdb shows in-frame clones only, minus some. Of 85,000 to 100,000 clones listed, roughly 92% are singletons. These data originate in a study of T cell changes during pregnancy in multiple sclerosis. The sample here was peripheral blood, taken in the first trimester of pregnancy. This sequence was found in a female donor with multiple sclerosis, enrolled in a pregnancy study.

The CDR3 bases are TGTGCCATCGGAAGAGAAAGGACAGGTCAGACACTGAACACTGAAGCTTTCTTT. Its translation is CAIGRERTGQTLNTEAFF. The gene calls are TRBV10-3 and TRBJ1-1; 7 bases are shared with TRBD1. Germline CDR1 and CDR2: ENHRY and SYGVKD. V shed 8 bases, J shed 0 bases, and the junction held 18 bases outside the gene matches. The CDR3 length is 18 residues.